This T cell receptor (beta chain) was identified in a study of blood T cell repertoires in COVID-19. Study as a whole: T cells, B-cell-depleted T cells, or PBMCs supplied cDNA or gDNA.

Authors' methods: Reference gene primers were amplified, and this amplification served to estimate nucleated cell counts. Data came from immunoSEQ multiplex PCR; TCRdb stores just in-frame clones and leaves some out. The V and J calls and the clone size are those of that table, but D and trimming were determined from the DNA. In the table there are about 250,000 clones, 85% of which are singletons. CDR3 length: 14 residues. The TCR sequence derives from a man aged 50-60 years with active or convalescent COVID-19. V usage is TRBV21-1 and J usage is TRBJ2-5; TRBD2 is the table's D call, not checked against the DNA. TRBV21-1 is classified as a pseudogene. The sample consisted of peripheral blood. This CDR3 reads CARSRLVNQETQYF. CDR3 nucleotide sequence: TGTGCCAGATCTAGACTAGTGAACCAAGAGACCCAGTACTTC.